Each of the 17 T cell receptor beta chains below was sequenced from the same sample in a study of shared clonotypes between healthy human individuals. Produced via immunoSEQ multiplex PCR; TCRdb's table is partial and in-frame only. The sample includes about 2 million clones, roughly 94% of them seen just once. The sample taken for sequencing was naive CD4+ T cells sorted from blood. Indicated subset: CD45RA+ positively selected. Receptors were obtained from a man aged 18 to 30 in good health.

The rearrangement links TRBV27 to TRBJ1-2; D gene unclear. This CDR3 spans 15 amino acids. Germline CDR1 MNHEY, CDR2 SMNVEV (reference sequence). V was cut by 8 bases and J by 5 bases, with 21 bases left in between. The CDR3 DNA reads as TGTGCCAGCCGCCCCAGCGTTGGGATAGGGTATGGCTACACCTTC. It codes for CASRPSVGIGYGYTF.

The rearrangement uses TRBV28 and TRBJ2-3; a weak D match, TRBD1 (7 bases). The V end was cut by 6 bases, the J end by 0 bases, with 13 bases between. This CDR3 spans 15 amino acids. The germline gives CDR1 MDHEN, CDR2 SYDVKM. CDR3 bases: TGTGCCAGCAGCTCAGGGGGGATAAGCACAGATACGCAGTATTTT. Protein: CASSSGGISTDTQYF. The full variable domain, completed using reference TRBV28 and TRBJ2-3, is DVKVTQSSRYLVKRTGEKVFLECVQDMDHENMFWYRQDPGLGLRLIYFSYDVKMKEKGDIPEGYSVSREKKERFSLILESASTNQTSMYLCASSSGGISTDTQYFGPGTRLTVL.

The chain joins TRBV4-2 to TRBJ2-3, with 9 positions matching TRBD2. Germline values: CDR1 LGHNA, CDR2 YNFKEQ. The CDR3 runs to 19 residues. Germline trimming cut 3 bases from V and 6 bases from J; bases unmatched to any gene: 19. CDR3 coding DNA: TGTGCCAGCAGCCATAAATCCCCTTTAGCGGGGGCTCAGCGGGATACGCAGTATTTT. Protein: CASSHKSPLAGAQRDTQYF.

The count of this clone is one. The CDR3 coding sequence is TGTGCCAGCAGCTTACTAAACAGGGGGACCGGGGAGCTGTTTTTT. Protein product: CASSLLNRGTGELFF. This rearrangement joins TRBV7-9 to TRBJ2-2; 8 bases are a match to TRBD1. V shed 2 bases, J shed 5 bases, and the junction held 4 bases outside the gene matches. Germline V gives CDR1 SEHNR, CDR2 FQNEAQ (reference sequence). The length of the CDR3 is 15 residues.

This chain uses TRBV30 with TRBJ2-3, with D uncertain. The CDR3 extends over 14 amino acids. The germline CDR1 and CDR2 sequences are GTSNPN and SVGIG (reference sequence). V was trimmed by 2 bases and J by 4 bases, leaving 13 bases between them. CDR3 sequence: CAWSSGSGADTQYF. The CDR3 DNA is TGTGCCTGGAGTTCGGGTTCTGGGGCAGATACGCAGTATTTT.

A word on this clone: The sample holds other DNA sequences that translate to the same CDR3. The rearrangement joins TRBV7-3 to TRBJ2-1, with 9 bases matching TRBD1. V trimming: 4 bases; J trimming: 2 bases; junction bases outside the gene matches: 3. CDR1 and CDR2 from the germline V gene are SGHTA and FQGTGA. The CDR3 spans 15 residues. DNA of the CDR3: TGTGCCAGCAGCTCCGGGACAGGGCCCTACAATGAGCAGTTCTTC. Amino acid sequence: CASSSGTGPYNEQFF.

The chain links TRBV4-1 to TRBJ2-2; D possibly matches TRBD1 or TRBD2 (5 bases each). The length of the CDR3 is 15 residues. CDR1 MGHRA and CDR2 YSYEKL come from the germline V gene. V lost 5 bases to trimming and J lost 7 bases, with 17 bases between them. CDR3 region: CASSSSGAYSGELFF. Written as DNA, the CDR3 is TGCGCCAGCAGCTCCTCCGGGGCTTATAGCGGGGAGCTGTTTTTT.

This clone showed up just once. CDR3 DNA: TGTGCCAGCAGTTTATATAGGACAGGGTCCTACGAGCAGTACTTC. Amino acid sequence: CASSLYRTGSYEQYF. V and J are TRBV28 and TRBJ2-7; 8 nucleotides agree with TRBD1. The CDR3 contains 15 residues. Germline CDR1 is MDHEN and CDR2 is SYDVKM. The J segment lost 1 base and the V segment lost 1 base, leaving 3 bases of the junction unmatched.

This clone was seen repeatedly, ten times or more. Other DNA sequences in the same sample also yield this CDR3. Here the CDR3 DNA reads TGTGCCTGGAGTGGCGGGAGCTACAATGAGCAGTTCTTC. Its protein product is CAWSGGSYNEQFF. V usage is TRBV30 and J usage is TRBJ2-1; TRBD2 matches at 7 bases. The CDR3 has 13 residues. Germline V lookup: CDR1 GTSNPN, CDR2 SVGIG (reference sequence). V was clipped by 1 base and J by 3 bases; unmatched bases: 0.

This chain connects TRBV9 to TRBJ2-7; D may be TRBD1 (6 bases). V dropped 4 bases and J dropped 6 bases, with 11 bases sitting between them. The CDR3 has 12 residues. Germline assignment: CDR1 SGDLS and CDR2 YYNGEE. The chain's CDR3 is CASSLIQGEQYF. The CDR3 coding sequence is TGTGCCAGCAGCCTGATACAGGGCGAGCAGTACTTC.

The chain recombines TRBV19 with TRBJ1-5; the D is unclear. CDR1 and CDR2 from the germline V gene are LNHDA and SQIVND (reference sequence). This CDR3 spans 15 amino acids. Trimming pared 5 bases from V and 7 bases from J, leaving 18 bases between. The CDR3: CASSLDGGRWQPQHF. The CDR3 DNA is TGTGCCAGTAGTCTGGACGGTGGCCGGTGGCAGCCCCAGCATTTT.

The chain combines TRBV7-9 with TRBJ2-7, with 12 positions matching TRBD1. V shed 11 bases and J 6 bases; nucleotides not matched to a gene: 5. CDR3 length equals 12 residues. The germline CDR1 and CDR2 sequences are SEHNR and FQNEAQ (reference sequence). Here the CDR3 reads CASGTGGVEQYF. In nucleotides, the CDR3 is TGTGCCTCCGGGACAGGGGGCGTCGAGCAGTACTTC.

The chain uses TRBV6-1 and TRBJ2-7, with D uncertain. V lost 7 bases, J lost 2 bases, and 9 bases lay in between. This CDR3 spans 12 amino acids. Germline CDR1 and CDR2: MNHNS and SASEGT. The CDR3 sequence is CASTTETYEQYF. Written as DNA, the CDR3 is TGTGCCAGCACTACGGAGACCTACGAGCAGTACTTC.

The gene calls are TRBV11-3 and TRBJ2-1; unclear D gene. The germline V gene has CDR1 SGHNT and CDR2 YENEEA. V dropped 2 bases and J dropped 10 bases, with 9 bases sitting between them. The CDR3 length is 12 residues. The CDR3 DNA sequence: TGTGCCAGCAGCTTATCGCGGTCGGAGCAGTTCTTC. Translating it yields CASSLSRSEQFF.

The chain's CDR3 is CATSRAQPGEQQYF. The CDR3 coding sequence is TGTGCCACCAGCAGAGCTCAACCGGGAGAACAGCAGTACTTC. The chain has TRBV15 and TRBJ2-7; weak D call: TRBD2 (6 bases). The CDR3 has 14 residues. Germline-derived CDR1 and CDR2 are LNHNV and YYDKDF (reference sequence). Trimming removed 1 base from V and 8 bases from J, with 15 bases in between.

Comment on this clone: The same CDR3 also results from other DNA sequences found in this sample. The chain uses TRBV11-2 and TRBJ2-3; D is undetermined. The CDR3 totals 12 residues. Trimming took 1 base from V and 6 from J, leaving 5 bases between them. The V gene's germline CDR1 is SGHAT and CDR2 FQNNGV. As DNA, the CDR3 is TGTGCCAGCAGCTTAGTCGGGGATACGCAGTATTTT. Protein: CASSLVGDTQYF.

A remark on this clone: A much larger clone differs by one base, so this may be a read error. The J gene is TRBJ2-5, the V gene TRBV7-2; D is ambiguous. CDR3 length equals 11 residues. Trimming removed 5 bases at V and 2 bases at J, with 3 bases between. In germline, CDR1 is SGHTA, CDR2 FQGNSA. The CDR3 reads CASSQQETQYF. CDR3 DNA: TGTGCCAGCAGCCAACAAGAGACCCAGTACTTC. Based on the CDR3 plus reference TRBV7-2 and TRBJ2-5, the full variable domain is GAGVSQSPSNKVTEKGKDVELRCDPISGHTALYWYRQSLGQGLEFLIYFQGNSAPDKSGLPSDRFSAERTGGSVSTLTIQRTQQEDSAVYLCASSQQETQYFGPGTRLLVL.